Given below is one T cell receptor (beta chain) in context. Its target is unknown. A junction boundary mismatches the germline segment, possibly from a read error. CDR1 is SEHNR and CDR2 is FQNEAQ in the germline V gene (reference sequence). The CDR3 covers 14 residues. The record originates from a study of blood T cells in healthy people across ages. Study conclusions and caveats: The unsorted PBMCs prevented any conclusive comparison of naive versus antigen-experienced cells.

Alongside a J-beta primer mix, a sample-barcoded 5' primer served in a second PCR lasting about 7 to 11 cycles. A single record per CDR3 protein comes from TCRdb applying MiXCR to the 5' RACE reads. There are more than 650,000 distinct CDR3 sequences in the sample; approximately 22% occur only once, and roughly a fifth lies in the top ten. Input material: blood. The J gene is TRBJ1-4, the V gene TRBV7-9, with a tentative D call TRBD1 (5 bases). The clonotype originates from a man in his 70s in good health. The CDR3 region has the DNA TGTGCCAGCAGCCCAACAGGAGGCAATGAAAAACTGCTTTTT. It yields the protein CASSPTGGNEKLLF.